The 13 T cell receptor beta chains reported below all come from one sample, sequenced in a study of cytomegalovirus exposure and HLA in healthy donors. The PCR had 60 Vbeta and 13 Jbeta primers. Using immunoSEQ multiplex PCR, the repertoire was profiled, and TCRdb retains in-frame clones only, with some absent. The sample includes 150,000 to 200,000 clones, about 80% seen only once; the top ten take approximately 2%. The sample consisted of PBMCs. The receptor set was obtained from a woman aged 25 to 45 in good health and CMV-seronegative.

This clone was seen only a few times. The chain uses TRBV5-5 and TRBJ2-7; 10 bases agree with TRBD2. Germline lookup yields CDR1 SGHKS and CDR2 YYEKEE (reference sequence). The CDR3 length is 14 residues. With 4 bases clipped from V and 3 bases from J, the junction kept 4 bases outside the gene matches. CDR3 region: CASSVGLANYEQYF. The CDR3 nucleotides read TGTGCCAGCAGCGTGGGACTAGCGAACTACGAGCAGTACTTC.

The chain employs TRBV6-5 and TRBJ2-7; 8 bases fit TRBD1. The CDR3 is 15 residues long. Trimming cost V 6 bases and J 1 base; bases outside gene matches: 8. Germline V gene sequence: CDR1 MNHEY, CDR2 SVGAGI. Written as DNA, the CDR3 is TGTGCCAGCAGACGGGACAGGTTCGGGTCCTACGAGCAGTACTTC. Translated: CASRRDRFGSYEQYF.

This clone was seen a single time. This chain connects TRBV4-2 to TRBJ2-1; 12 bases fit TRBD2. CDR1 and CDR2 from the germline V gene are LGHNA and YNFKEQ. There are 17 residues in the CDR3. V dropped 1 base and J dropped 8; count of bases not matched to a gene: 9. In DNA, the CDR3 is TGTGCCAGCAGCCAAGCTGAGGGACTAGCGGGTTCTGATGAGCAGTTCTTC. Translated, it gives CASSQAEGLAGSDEQFF.

V gene TRBV30 combines with J gene TRBJ1-5; D is ambiguous. The CDR3 is 16 residues long. Trimming removed 2 bases at V and 4 bases at J, with 18 bases between. The germline V gene encodes CDR1 GTSNPN and CDR2 SVGIG (reference sequence). This chain's CDR3 is CAWSRKREGQNQPQHF. CDR3 nucleotide sequence: TGTGCCTGGAGTAGGAAGCGGGAGGGCCAGAATCAGCCCCAGCATTTT. Looking up the rest from reference TRBV30 and TRBJ1-5 gives the full variable domain: SQTIHQWPATLVQPVGSPLSLECTVEGTSNPNLYWYRQAAGRGLQLLFYSVGIGQISSEVPQNLSASRPQDRQFILSSKKLLLSDSGFYLCAWSRKREGQNQPQHFGDGTRLSIL.

The V and J genes are TRBV6-5 and TRBJ2-7, with 8 bases fitting TRBD1. J gave up 4 bases and V 2 bases, and 4 bases lay outside the gene matches. Germline CDR1 MNHEY, CDR2 SVGAGI. This CDR3 has 14 amino acids. CDR3: CASSYGTGRYEQYF. The CDR3 DNA reads TGTGCCAGCAGTTACGGGACAGGCCGGTACGAGCAGTACTTC.

This clone was counted once. V usage is TRBV6-6 and J usage is TRBJ1-1; D uncertain. Trimming took off 8 bases at V and 1 base at J, with 11 bases between the two ends. CDR1 MNHNY and CDR2 SVGAGI come from the germline V gene (reference sequence). The CDR3 is 13 residues long. CDR3 amino acids: CASASQTNTEAFF. In nucleotides, the CDR3 is TGTGCCAGCGCTTCACAGACGAACACTGAAGCTTTCTTT.

The chain is built from TRBV2 and TRBJ1-1, with 7 bases lining up with TRBD1. The V segment lost 0 bases and the J segment 4 bases; nucleotides outside the gene matches: 5. CDR1 SNHLY and CDR2 FYNNEI come from the germline V gene. The CDR3 totals 15 residues. This CDR3 reads CASSEAKGAGTEAFF. The CDR3 nucleotides read TGTGCCAGCAGTGAAGCCAAGGGGGCTGGCACTGAAGCTTTCTTT.

V gene TRBV27 combines with J gene TRBJ2-7; 9 bases line up with TRBD2. The CDR3 has 16 residues. V gave up 2 bases and J gave up 3 bases; unmatched junction bases: 8. In germline, CDR1 is MNHEY, CDR2 SMNVEV (reference sequence). This chain's CDR3 is CASSLVGGRALYEQYF. The CDR3 DNA follows: TGTGCCAGCAGTTTAGTCGGCGGGAGGGCCCTCTACGAGCAGTACTTC.

This clone appeared a few times. One end of the junction fails to match germline, which may point to a read error. The chain is built from TRBV7-9 and TRBJ2-1; 9 bases map to TRBD2. Germline values: CDR1 SEHNR, CDR2 FQNEAQ (reference sequence). The CDR3 runs to 17 residues. The CDR3 sequence: CSSSLASGMPSYNEQFF. CDR3 bases: TGTTCCAGCAGCTTAGCTAGCGGGATGCCCTCCTACAATGAGCAGTTCTTC.

The J gene is TRBJ2-5, the V gene TRBV7-2; TRBD2 matches 13 bases. The J call may not be correct, given that the DNA end is closer to TRBJ2-7. Looked up from germline, CDR1 is SGHTA and CDR2 is FQGNSA. The CDR3 loop spans 16 amino acids. The CDR3 DNA reads as TGTGCCAGCAGCTTAGCTGGGACTAGCGGGGCCTACGAGCAGTACTTC. Its translation: CASSLAGTSGAYEQYF.

The chain carries TRBV11-2 and TRBJ2-2; D gene uncertain. CDR3 length: 14 amino acids. The germline V gene has CDR1 SGHAT and CDR2 FQNNGV. V dropped 5 bases and J dropped 1 base, with 8 bases sitting between them. This chain's CDR3 is CASSPTLNTGELFF. The CDR3 bases are TGTGCCAGCAGCCCGACTTTGAACACCGGGGAGCTGTTTTTT.

The genes are TRBV7-2 and TRBJ2-7, with D tentatively TRBD1 (5 bases). The CDR3 runs 15 residues. V gave up 1 base and J gave up 5 bases, with 15 bases separating them. CDR1 is SGHTA, CDR2 FQGNSA, per germline. DNA of the CDR3: TGTGCCAGCAGCTTAGTAGTGGGCAGGGCGGACGAGCAGTACTTC. It yields the protein CASSLVVGRADEQYF.

This clone turned up a few times. This chain connects TRBV7-2 to TRBJ2-1; D call uncertain. The germline CDR1 and CDR2 sequences are SGHTA and FQGNSA. This CDR3 is 11 amino acids long. Trimming removed 1 base at V and 8 bases at J, with 3 bases between. The CDR3 is CASSLGDEQFF. The CDR3, as DNA: TGTGCCAGCAGCTTAGGCGATGAGCAGTTCTTC. Combining the CDR3 with reference TRBV7-2 and TRBJ2-1 gives the whole variable domain GAGVSQSPSNKVTEKGKDVELRCDPISGHTALYWYRQSLGQGLEFLIYFQGNSAPDKSGLPSDRFSAERTGGSVSTLTIQRTQQEDSAVYLCASSLGDEQFFGPGTRLTVL.